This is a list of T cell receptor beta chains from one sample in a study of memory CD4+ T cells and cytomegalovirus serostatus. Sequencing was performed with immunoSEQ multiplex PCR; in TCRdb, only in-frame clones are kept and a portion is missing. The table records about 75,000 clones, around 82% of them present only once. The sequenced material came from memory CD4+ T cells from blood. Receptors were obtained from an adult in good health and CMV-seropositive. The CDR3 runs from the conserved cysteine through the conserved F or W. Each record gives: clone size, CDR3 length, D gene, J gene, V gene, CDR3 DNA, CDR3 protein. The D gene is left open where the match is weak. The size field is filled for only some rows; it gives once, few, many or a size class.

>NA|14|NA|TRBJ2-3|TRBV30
TGTGCCTGGAGTGGTGGTTCGGGCACAGATACGCAGTATTTT
CAWSGGSGTDTQYF
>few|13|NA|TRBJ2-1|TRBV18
TGTGCCAGCTCACCCGAGGGGTCGAGTGAGCAGTTCTTC
CASSPEGSSEQFF
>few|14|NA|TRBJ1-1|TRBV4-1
TGCGCCAGCAGCCAGATAGGTAGGGAGGTGAGGGCTTTCTTT
CASSQIGREVRAFF
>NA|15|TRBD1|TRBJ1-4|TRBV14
TGTGCCAGCAGCGAGCTTCTACAGGGGGATGAAAAACTGTTTTTT
CASSELLQGDEKLFF
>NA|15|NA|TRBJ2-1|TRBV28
TGTGCCAGCAGCTCTCGTGGGGGGAGTATCGATGAGCAGTTCTTC
CASSSRGGSIDEQFF
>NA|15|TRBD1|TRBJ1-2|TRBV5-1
TGCGCCAGCAGCATCGGGGGGGGACAGGAATATGGCTACACCTTC
CASSIGGGQEYGYTF
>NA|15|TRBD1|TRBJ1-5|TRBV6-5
TGTGCCAGCAGCACCGGGACAGGGGGCGGTCAGCCCCAGCATTTT
CASSTGTGGGQPQHF
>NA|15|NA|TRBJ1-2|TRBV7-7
TGTGCTAGCAGCCCCGACAATAATCAAGGCTATGGCTACACCTTC
CASSPDNNQGYGYTF
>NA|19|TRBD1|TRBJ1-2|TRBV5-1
TGCGCCAGCAGGGAATCTGGGACAGCCCAACCGACAGCTAACTATGGCTACACCTTC
CASRESGTAQPTANYGYTF
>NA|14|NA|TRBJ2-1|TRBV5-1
TGCGCCAGCAGAACGCTGACCAGGGACAATGAGCAGTTCTTC
CASRTLTRDNEQFF
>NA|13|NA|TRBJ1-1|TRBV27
TGTGCCAGCAGTTCTTGGGACTCCCTGGCAGCTTTCTTT
CASSSWDSLAAFF
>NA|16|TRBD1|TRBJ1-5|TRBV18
TGTGCCAGCTCACCCACGACAGGGGGTGGTAATCAGCCCCAGCATTTT
CASSPTTGGGNQPQHF
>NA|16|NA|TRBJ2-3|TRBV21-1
TGTGCCAGCAGCCCACATAGAACGCCTAGCACAGATACGCAGTATTTT
CASSPHRTPSTDTQYF
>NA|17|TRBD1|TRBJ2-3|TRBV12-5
TGTGCTAGTGGTCCATCCAACCGACAGGGGAGCACAGATACGCAGTATTTT
CASGPSNRQGSTDTQYF
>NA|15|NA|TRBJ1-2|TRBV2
TGTGCCAGCAGTGAACCGAGAAGGAATGACTATGGCTACACCTTC
CASSEPRRNDYGYTF
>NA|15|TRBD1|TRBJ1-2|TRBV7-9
TGTGCCAGCAGCCAGCCCGCCGAGGGGGCGCGTGGCTACACCTTC
CASSQPAEGARGYTF
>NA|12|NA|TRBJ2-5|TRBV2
TGTGCCAGCAGTGAATTGCAAGAGACCCAGTACTTC
CASSELQETQYF
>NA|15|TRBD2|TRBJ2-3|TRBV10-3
TGTGCCATCAGAGCGGGACTAGCGGTTACAGATACGCAGTATTTT
CAIRAGLAVTDTQYF
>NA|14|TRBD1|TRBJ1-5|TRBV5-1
TGCGCCAGCAGCCCGGGACAGACTAATCAGCCCCAGCATTTT
CASSPGQTNQPQHF
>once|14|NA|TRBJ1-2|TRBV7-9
TGTGCCAGCAGCTTAGCAGGCCCGGACTATGGCTACACCTTC
CASSLAGPDYGYTF
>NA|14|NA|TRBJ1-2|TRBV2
TGTGCCAGCAGTGCCCAGGGAGCTAACTATGGCTACACCTTC
CASSAQGANYGYTF
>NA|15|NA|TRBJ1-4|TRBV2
TGTGCCAGCAGTATCACAGGGACCCTGGGTGAAAAACTGTTTTTT
CASSITGTLGEKLFF
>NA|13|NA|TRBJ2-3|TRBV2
TGTGCCAGCAGTGAAGCCCGCATGGATACGCAGTATTTT
CASSEARMDTQYF
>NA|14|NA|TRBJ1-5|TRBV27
TGTGCCAGCAGTTCAGGGTGGAGCAATCAGCCCCAGCATTTT
CASSSGWSNQPQHF
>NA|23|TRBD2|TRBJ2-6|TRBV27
TGTGCCAGCAGTTTCCACCTAGCGGGGGGACCAAAAAGAGTCTTCTCTGGGGCCAACGTCCTGACTTTC
CASSFHLAGGPKRVFSGANVLTF
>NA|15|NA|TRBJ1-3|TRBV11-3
TGTGCCAGCAGCCCACAGGGTTTATCTGGAAACACCATATATTTT
CASSPQGLSGNTIYF
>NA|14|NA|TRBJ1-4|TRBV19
TGTGCCAGTAGTATCCGGGGCGGAAATGAAAAACTGTTTTTT
CASSIRGGNEKLFF